These T cell receptor beta chains were read from a single sample in a study of shared clonotypes between healthy human individuals. Some clones are missing from TCRdb's copy, which holds only in-frame ones; the method was immunoSEQ multiplex PCR. The data show 2 million to 3 million clones, with 80% to 95% seen just once and 0.36% held by the top ten. The sequenced sample consisted of naive CD4+ T cells from PBMCs. The source of these receptors is a man younger than 30 in good health. Some clones in this sample may be carry-over from other donors' samples. CDR3s include the opening cysteine and the closing phenylalanine or tryptophan. The D gene is left open where the match is weak. The size entry is marked missing in some rows and otherwise reads once, few, many or a size class.

J: TRBJ2-1
V: TRBV7-6
size: once
D: .
CDR3: CASSLPGAISNEQFF
DNA: TGTGCCAGCAGCTTACCAGGGGCGATCTCCAATGAGCAGTTCTTC

J: TRBJ2-6
V: TRBV5-5
size: .
D: .
CDR3: CASSPGGGAGANVLTF
DNA: TGTGCCAGCAGCCCAGGGGGGGGCGCTGGGGCCAACGTCCTGACTTTC

J: TRBJ1-2
V: TRBV28
size: .
D: .
CDR3: CASIGGASGYTF
DNA: TGTGCCAGCATAGGAGGGGCAAGCGGCTACACCTTC

J: TRBJ1-5
V: TRBV5-1
size: .
D: .
CDR3: CASRGGDNQPQHF
DNA: TGCGCCAGCCGGGGGGGTGACAATCAGCCCCAGCATTTT

J: TRBJ1-3
V: TRBV5-1
size: .
D: .
CDR3: CASSLTGAGNTIYF
DNA: TGCGCCAGCAGCCTGACGGGGGCCGGAAACACCATATATTTT

J: TRBJ2-2
V: TRBV7-2
size: .
D: .
CDR3: CASSLAGQGSTGELFF
DNA: TGTGCCAGCAGCTTAGCTGGGCAGGGGAGCACCGGGGAGCTGTTTTTT

J: TRBJ2-1
V: TRBV23-1
size: .
D: .
CDR3: CASMPEHHNEQFF
DNA: TGCGCCAGCATGCCGGAGCACCACAATGAGCAGTTCTTC

J: TRBJ2-3
V: TRBV12-5
size: .
D: .
CDR3: CASGLGLPSDTQYF
DNA: TGTGCTAGTGGTTTAGGCCTGCCGTCTGATACGCAGTATTTT

J: TRBJ2-5
V: TRBV4-3
size: .
D: TRBD2
CDR3: CASSPRSGDLQETQYF
DNA: TGCGCCAGCAGCCCAAGGAGCGGGGACCTCCAAGAGACCCAGTACTTC

J: TRBJ2-3
V: TRBV15
size: .
D: .
CDR3: CATSRDRVSSTSTDTQYF
DNA: TGTGCCACCAGCAGAGATCGGGTCTCATCCACTAGCACAGATACGCAGTATTTT

J: TRBJ2-2
V: TRBV4-1
size: once
D: TRBD2
CDR3: CASSQGRGGDGGELFF
DNA: TGCGCCAGCAGCCAGGGGAGGGGCGGGGATGGCGGGGAGCTGTTTTTT

J: TRBJ1-2
V: TRBV28
size: .
D: TRBD1
CDR3: CASSRGTGVGYTF
DNA: TGTGCCAGCTCCCGCGGGACAGGGGTCGGCTACACCTTC

J: TRBJ1-3
V: TRBV5-1
size: .
D: .
CDR3: CASSLDIVRSGNTIYF
DNA: TGCGCCAGCAGCTTGGATATCGTCCGCTCTGGAAACACCATATATTTT

J: TRBJ2-5
V: TRBV30
size: .
D: TRBD1
CDR3: CAWSVQGAIRETQYF
DNA: TGTGCCTGGAGTGTACAGGGGGCAATAAGGGAGACCCAGTACTTC

J: TRBJ1-2
V: TRBV29-1
size: .
D: .
CDR3: CSVEGTSNYGYTF
DNA: TGCAGCGTCGAGGGGACGTCTAACTATGGCTACACCTTC

J: TRBJ2-1
V: TRBV4-3
size: .
D: .
CDR3: CASSQDRTSYNEQFF
DNA: TGCGCCAGCAGCCAAGACAGGACCTCCTACAATGAGCAGTTCTTC

J: TRBJ2-7
V: TRBV7-2
size: .
D: .
CDR3: CASSSDRLGGHEQYF
DNA: TGTGCCAGCAGCTCCGACCGCCTGGGGGGTCACGAGCAGTACTTC

J: TRBJ2-4
V: TRBV5-1
size: once
D: TRBD1
CDR3: CASSPGQGTRKNIQYF
DNA: TGCGCCAGCAGCCCTGGACAGGGTACACGAAAAAACATTCAGTACTTC

J: TRBJ2-5
V: TRBV7-9
size: .
D: .
CDR3: CASRRDQETQYF
DNA: TGTGCCAGCCGCAGGGACCAAGAGACCCAGTACTTC

J: TRBJ1-5
V: TRBV28
size: .
D: .
CDR3: CASSPTQGGYQPQHF
DNA: TGTGCCAGCAGTCCAACTCAGGGTGGCTATCAGCCCCAGCATTTT

J: TRBJ1-1
V: TRBV9
size: .
D: TRBD1
CDR3: CASSVKGQGSEAFF
DNA: TGTGCCAGCAGCGTAAAGGGACAGGGTTCTGAAGCTTTCTTT

J: TRBJ2-7
V: TRBV9
size: .
D: .
CDR3: CASSAPGAGYEQYF
DNA: TGTGCCAGCAGCGCCCCCGGGGCAGGCTACGAGCAGTACTTC

J: TRBJ2-3
V: TRBV7-3
size: once
D: .
CDR3: CASSGGRTSTDTQYF
DNA: TGTGCCAGCAGCGGAGGACGGACTAGCACAGATACGCAGTATTTT

J: TRBJ2-2
V: TRBV6-1
size: .
D: .
CDR3: CASSGPVRTGELFF
DNA: TGTGCCAGCAGTGGACCCGTAAGGACCGGGGAGCTGTTTTTT

J: TRBJ1-5
V: TRBV27
size: .
D: TRBD1
CDR3: CASSLCTQQGDQPQHF
DNA: TGTGCCAGCAGTTTATGTACCCAACAGGGGGATCAGCCCCAGCATTTT

J: TRBJ1-5
V: TRBV23-1
size: .
D: .
CDR3: CASSQRPGNQPQHF
DNA: TGCGCCAGCAGTCAACGGCCAGGGAATCAGCCCCAGCATTTT

J: TRBJ1-1
V: TRBV7-9
size: .
D: .
CDR3: CASSPLGYTEAFF
DNA: TGTGCCAGCAGCCCCTTAGGGTACACTGAAGCTTTCTTT

J: TRBJ2-4
V: TRBV27
size: .
D: .
CDR3: CASSQSGGQYRLGKNIQYF
DNA: TGTGCCAGCAGTCAATCTGGGGGGCAATACCGCCTGGGCAAAAACATTCAGTACTTC

J: TRBJ2-5
V: TRBV20-1
size: .
D: .
CDR3: CSAPRGETQYF
DNA: TGCAGTGCCCCGAGAGGGGAGACCCAGTACTTC

J: TRBJ2-3
V: TRBV11-3
size: .
D: .
CDR3: CASSLLGGTDTQYF
DNA: TGTGCCAGCAGCCTGCTAGGAGGCACAGATACGCAGTATTTT

J: TRBJ2-3
V: TRBV5-1
size: .
D: TRBD2
CDR3: CASSLGLAGGSDTQYF
DNA: TGCGCCAGCAGCTTGGGACTAGCGGGAGGATCTGATACGCAGTATTTT

J: TRBJ2-1
V: TRBV7-2
size: .
D: .
CDR3: CASSSDAPTYNEQFF
DNA: TGTGCCAGCAGCTCCGACGCCCCTACCTACAATGAGCAGTTCTTC

J: TRBJ2-3
V: TRBV4-1
size: .
D: .
CDR3: CASSQVLDTQYF
DNA: TGCGCCAGCAGCCAAGTACTGGATACGCAGTATTTT

J: TRBJ1-2
V: TRBV7-9
size: once
D: .
CDR3: CASSSEPDSYGYTF
DNA: TGTGCCAGCAGCTCGGAACCGGATTCCTATGGCTACACCTTC

J: TRBJ1-3
V: TRBV10-3
size: .
D: .
CDR3: CAISEDSTPGNTIYF
DNA: TGTGCCATCAGTGAGGACAGTACTCCCGGAAACACCATATATTTT

J: TRBJ1-1
V: TRBV10-2
size: .
D: .
CDR3: CASQKGQGIEGDTEAFF
DNA: TGCGCCAGCCAGAAGGGGCAGGGTATTGAGGGGGACACTGAAGCTTTCTTT

J: TRBJ2-5
V: TRBV9
size: .
D: TRBD2
CDR3: CASSPTSGGPRQYF
DNA: TGTGCCAGCAGCCCGACTAGCGGGGGCCCTCGTCAGTACTTC

J: TRBJ2-3
V: TRBV28
size: .
D: TRBD1
CDR3: CASRGRTGYTDTQYF
DNA: TGTGCCAGCAGAGGTAGGACAGGGTACACAGATACGCAGTATTTT

J: TRBJ2-7
V: TRBV10-3
size: .
D: TRBD2
CDR3: CAISPPGLAGESNEQYF
DNA: TGTGCCATCAGTCCTCCGGGACTAGCGGGGGAGAGCAACGAGCAGTACTTC

J: TRBJ2-7
V: TRBV2
size: .
D: TRBD2
CDR3: CASSVEREPRASEQYF
DNA: TGTGCCAGCAGTGTGGAGCGGGAGCCCCGGGCGTCGGAGCAGTACTTC

J: TRBJ1-5
V: TRBV29-1
size: .
D: .
CDR3: CSEQGQLNNQPQHF
DNA: TGCAGCGAACAAGGACAGCTGAACAATCAGCCCCAGCATTTT

J: TRBJ2-7
V: TRBV7-6
size: .
D: TRBD2
CDR3: CASSPLSGGHPHFYEQYF
DNA: TGTGCCAGCAGCCCTCTGAGCGGGGGGCACCCTCATTTCTACGAGCAGTACTTC

J: TRBJ2-2
V: TRBV2
size: .
D: TRBD2
CDR3: CASSKTSGSPGELFF
DNA: TGTGCCAGCAGTAAAACTAGCGGGAGTCCCGGGGAGCTGTTTTTT

J: TRBJ1-1
V: TRBV28
size: .
D: .
CDR3: CASNPSGSPDTEAFF
DNA: TGTGCCAGCAACCCCTCCGGTTCTCCGGACACTGAAGCTTTCTTT

J: TRBJ1-5
V: TRBV6-1
size: .
D: .
CDR3: CASSEAQLNQPQHF
DNA: TGTGCCAGCAGTGAAGCGCAACTTAACCAGCCCCAGCATTTT

J: TRBJ2-1
V: TRBV18
size: once
D: .
CDR3: CASSSGPFNEQFF
DNA: TGTGCCAGCTCATCGGGACCCTTCAATGAGCAGTTCTTC

J: TRBJ2-5
V: TRBV9
size: .
D: TRBD2
CDR3: CASSPRVGLAAQETQYF
DNA: TGTGCCAGCAGCCCTCGGGTCGGACTAGCGGCTCAAGAGACCCAGTACTTC

J: TRBJ2-7
V: TRBV28
size: .
D: TRBD1
CDR3: CASTPPGAGGPEQYF
DNA: TGTGCCAGCACCCCCCCCGGGGCAGGGGGCCCCGAGCAGTACTTC

J: TRBJ2-4
V: TRBV5-1
size: .
D: .
CDR3: CASSFGPGGAKNIQYF
DNA: TGCGCCAGCAGCTTTGGTCCCGGTGGAGCCAAAAACATTCAGTACTTC

J: TRBJ2-5
V: TRBV5-1
size: .
D: .
CDR3: CASSYQSREETQYF
DNA: TGCGCCAGCAGCTACCAAAGCAGAGAAGAGACCCAGTACTTC

J: TRBJ1-5
V: TRBV7-2
size: .
D: TRBD1
CDR3: CASSIRTGSGQPQHF
DNA: TGTGCCAGCAGCATCCGGACAGGGTCGGGTCAGCCCCAGCATTTT

J: TRBJ2-5
V: TRBV5-1
size: .
D: .
CDR3: CASSLAPGYQETQYF
DNA: TGCGCCAGCAGCTTGGCCCCGGGGTACCAAGAGACCCAGTACTTC

J: TRBJ1-3
V: TRBV7-8
size: .
D: TRBD1
CDR3: CASSYQGAGNTIYF
DNA: TGTGCCAGCAGCTATCAGGGGGCTGGAAACACCATATATTTT

J: TRBJ1-4
V: TRBV18
size: .
D: .
CDR3: CASSPGIVQGLAVEKLFF
DNA: TGTGCCAGCTCACCGGGGATAGTCCAGGGGCTGGCGGTTGAAAAACTGTTTTTT

J: TRBJ2-1
V: TRBV7-3
size: .
D: .
CDR3: CASSKGATKTPYNEQFF
DNA: TGTGCCAGCAGCAAAGGAGCTACTAAGACGCCCTACAATGAGCAGTTCTTC

J: TRBJ1-5
V: TRBV28
size: .
D: .
CDR3: CASSTRYSNQPQHF
DNA: TGTGCCAGCAGTACTAGGTATAGCAATCAGCCCCAGCATTTT

J: TRBJ1-2
V: TRBV4-3
size: .
D: TRBD1
CDR3: CASSEGAGGYTF
DNA: TGCGCCAGTTCCGAGGGGGCCGGCGGCTACACCTTC

J: TRBJ2-4
V: TRBV5-4
size: .
D: .
CDR3: CASSLARGNIQYF
DNA: TGTGCCAGCAGCTTGGCCAGGGGAAACATTCAGTACTTC

J: TRBJ2-1
V: TRBV28
size: .
D: .
CDR3: CASNVGLSYNEQFF
DNA: TGTGCCAGCAATGTGGGATTGTCCTACAATGAGCAGTTCTTC